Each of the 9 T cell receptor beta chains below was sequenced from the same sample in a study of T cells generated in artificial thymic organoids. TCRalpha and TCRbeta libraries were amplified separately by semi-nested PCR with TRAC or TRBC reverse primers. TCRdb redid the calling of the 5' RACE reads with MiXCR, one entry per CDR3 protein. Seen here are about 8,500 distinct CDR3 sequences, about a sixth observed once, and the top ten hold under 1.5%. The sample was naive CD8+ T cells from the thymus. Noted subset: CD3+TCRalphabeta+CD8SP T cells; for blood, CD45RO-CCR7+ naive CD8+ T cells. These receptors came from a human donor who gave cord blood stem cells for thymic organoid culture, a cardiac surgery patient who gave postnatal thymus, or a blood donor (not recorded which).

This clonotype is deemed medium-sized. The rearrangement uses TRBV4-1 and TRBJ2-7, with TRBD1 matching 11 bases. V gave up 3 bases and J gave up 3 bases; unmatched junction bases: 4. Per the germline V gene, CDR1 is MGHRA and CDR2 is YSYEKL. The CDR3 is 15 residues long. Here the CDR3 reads CASSHRTGGFYEQYF. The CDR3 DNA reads TGCGCCAGCAGCCATCGGACAGGGGGCTTCTACGAGCAGTACTTC.

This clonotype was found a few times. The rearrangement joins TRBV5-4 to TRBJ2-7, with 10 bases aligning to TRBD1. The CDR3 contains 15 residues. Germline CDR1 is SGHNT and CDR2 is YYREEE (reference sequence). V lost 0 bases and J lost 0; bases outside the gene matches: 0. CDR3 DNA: TGTGCCAGCAGCTTGGGGACAGGGGGCTCCTACGAGCAGTACTTC. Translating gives CASSLGTGGSYEQYF.

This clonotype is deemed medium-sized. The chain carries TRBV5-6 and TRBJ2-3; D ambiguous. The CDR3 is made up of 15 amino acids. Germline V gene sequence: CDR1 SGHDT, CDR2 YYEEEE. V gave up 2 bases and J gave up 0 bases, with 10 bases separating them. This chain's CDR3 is CASSFPGSSTDTQYF. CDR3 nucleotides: TGTGCCAGCAGCTTCCCCGGGTCTAGCACAGATACGCAGTATTTT.

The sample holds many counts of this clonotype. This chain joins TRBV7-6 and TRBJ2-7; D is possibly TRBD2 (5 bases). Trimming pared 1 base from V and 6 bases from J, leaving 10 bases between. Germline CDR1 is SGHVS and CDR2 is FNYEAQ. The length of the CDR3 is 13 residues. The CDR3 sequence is CASSLGGEGEQYF. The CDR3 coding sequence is TGTGCCAGCAGCTTAGGAGGAGAGGGCGAGCAGTACTTC. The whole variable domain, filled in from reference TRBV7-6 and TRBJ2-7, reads GAGVSQSPRYKVTKRGQDVALRCDPISGHVSLYWYRQALGQGPEFLTYFNYEAQQDKSGLPNDRFSAERPEGSISTLTIQRTEQRDSAMYRCASSLGGEGEQYFGPGTRLTVT.

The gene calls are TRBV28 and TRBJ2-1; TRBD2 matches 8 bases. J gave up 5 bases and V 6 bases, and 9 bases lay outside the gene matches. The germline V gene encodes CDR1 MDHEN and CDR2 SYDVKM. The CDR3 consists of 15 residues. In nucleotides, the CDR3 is TGTGCCAGCAGGGCCTGGACTAGCACAGACAATGAGCAGTTCTTC. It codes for CASRAWTSTDNEQFF.

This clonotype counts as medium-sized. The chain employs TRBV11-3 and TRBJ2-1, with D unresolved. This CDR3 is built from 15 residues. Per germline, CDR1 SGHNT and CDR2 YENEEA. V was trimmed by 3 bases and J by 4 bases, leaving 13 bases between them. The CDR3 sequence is CASSFAPTSYNEQFF. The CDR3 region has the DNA TGTGCCAGCAGCTTTGCCCCGACTTCGTACAATGAGCAGTTCTTC.

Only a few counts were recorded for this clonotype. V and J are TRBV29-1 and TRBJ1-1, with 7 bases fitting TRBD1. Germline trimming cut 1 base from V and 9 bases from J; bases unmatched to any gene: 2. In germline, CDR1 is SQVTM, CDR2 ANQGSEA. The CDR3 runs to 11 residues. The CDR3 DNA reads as TGCAGCGTTGAAGGGAGGGGGCAAGCTTTCTTT. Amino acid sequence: CSVEGRGQAFF.

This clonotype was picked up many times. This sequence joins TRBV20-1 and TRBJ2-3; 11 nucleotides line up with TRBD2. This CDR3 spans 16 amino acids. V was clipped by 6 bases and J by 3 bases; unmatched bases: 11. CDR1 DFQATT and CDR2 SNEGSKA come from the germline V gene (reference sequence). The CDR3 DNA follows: TGCAGTGCCCTTAGGGTAGCGGGGGGGAGGACAGATACGCAGTATTTT. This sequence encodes CSALRVAGGRTDTQYF.

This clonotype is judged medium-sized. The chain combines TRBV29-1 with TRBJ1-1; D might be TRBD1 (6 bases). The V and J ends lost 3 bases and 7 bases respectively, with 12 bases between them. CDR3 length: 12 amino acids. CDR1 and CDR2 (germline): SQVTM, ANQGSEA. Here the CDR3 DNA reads TGCAGCGTTGATCTGGGGGCGGTTGAAGCTTTCTTT. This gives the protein CSVDLGAVEAFF.